Shown below are 12 T cell receptor beta chains from a single sample sequenced in a study of cytomegalovirus exposure and HLA in healthy donors. Produced via immunoSEQ multiplex PCR; TCRdb's table is partial and in-frame only. The table includes approximately 210,000 clones, about 90% detected once. Material for sequencing was PBMCs. Every receptor here comes from a woman aged 18 to 35 in good health and CMV-seronegative.

The V call is TRBV20-1, the J call TRBJ2-1; D may be TRBD1 (5 bases). The CDR3 consists of 11 residues. V lost 7 bases, J lost 7 bases, and 11 bases lay in between. CDR1 and CDR2 (germline): DFQATT, SNEGSKA (reference sequence). CDR3 protein: CSVLQDNEQFF. The CDR3 nucleotides read TGCAGTGTTTTACAGGATAATGAGCAGTTCTTC.

The V call is TRBV7-9, the J call TRBJ2-7; weak D call: TRBD2 (5 bases). Germline loops: CDR1 SEHNR, CDR2 FQNEAQ (reference sequence). The CDR3 runs 11 residues. V was cut by 5 bases and J by 7 bases, with 9 bases left in between. CDR3 loop: CASSGGKEQYF. The CDR3 coding sequence is TGTGCCAGCAGCGGAGGCAAGGAGCAGTACTTC.

V is TRBV29-1 and J is TRBJ2-1; 9 bases match TRBD1. V trimming: 7 bases; J trimming: 1 base; junction bases outside the gene matches: 5. This CDR3 comprises 14 residues. Germline V gives CDR1 SQVTM, CDR2 ANQGSEA. The CDR3, as DNA: TGCAGCGGAACCGGGACAGGGTCCTACAATGAGCAGTTCTTC. It yields the protein CSGTGTGSYNEQFF.

In this sample, this clone turned up once. This chain connects TRBV5-4 to TRBJ2-7; TRBD1 might be the D (6 bases). Trimming took off 0 bases at V and 4 bases at J, with 11 bases between the two ends. The length of the CDR3 is 14 residues. Germline V gene lookup returns CDR1 SGHNT and CDR2 YYREEE (reference sequence). CDR3 protein: CASSLGTASYEQYF. In nucleotides, the CDR3 is TGTGCCAGCAGCTTGGGGACAGCATCTTACGAGCAGTACTTC.

The V and J genes are TRBV15 and TRBJ2-1, with TRBD1 identical over 7 bases. The CDR3 contains 18 residues. The V and J ends lost 0 bases and 0 bases, in that order; junction bases with no gene match: 8. Germline V gene lookup returns CDR1 LNHNV and CDR2 YYDKDF (reference sequence). As DNA, the CDR3 is TGTGCCACCAGCAGAGATCCCTTTGGGACAGTCTCCTACAATGAGCAGTTCTTC. Translating it yields CATSRDPFGTVSYNEQFF.

The chain carries TRBV5-1 and TRBJ2-7; a weak D match, TRBD1 (5 bases). Trimming pared 1 base from V and 3 bases from J, leaving 14 bases between. CDR3 length equals 15 residues. The germline V gene encodes CDR1 SGHRS and CDR2 YFSETQ. The CDR3 nucleotides are TGCGCCAGCAGCTTGAGGGCAGGGTCCGGCTACGAGCAGTACTTC. Its protein product is CASSLRAGSGYEQYF.

The chain combines TRBV7-9 with TRBJ2-2; 10 bases match TRBD2. Germline-derived CDR1 and CDR2 are SEHNR and FQNEAQ (reference sequence). The CDR3 totals 15 residues. With 8 bases clipped from V and 6 bases from J, the junction kept 9 bases outside the gene matches. CDR3: CASLSSGREAGELFF. The CDR3 DNA sequence: TGTGCCAGCCTCTCCAGCGGGAGGGAAGCCGGGGAGCTGTTTTTT.

V is TRBV7-9 and J is TRBJ1-1; D remains unclear. V lost 3 bases and J lost 6, with 5 bases in between. CDR1 is SEHNR, CDR2 FQNEAQ, per germline (reference sequence). The CDR3 totals 11 residues. The CDR3 reads CASSFGPEAFF. The DNA of the CDR3 is TGTGCCAGCAGCTTTGGGCCTGAAGCTTTCTTT.

This chain uses TRBV5-4 with TRBJ2-1; 7 bases align to TRBD2. Germline-derived CDR1 and CDR2 are SGHNT and YYREEE (reference sequence). Trimming took 4 bases from V and 4 from J; bases not matched to a gene: 14. The CDR3 runs to 17 residues. In nucleotides, the CDR3 is TGTGCCAGCAGCACCTCACTAGCGCTCGAACTTTACAATGAGCAGTTCTTC. Translated, it gives CASSTSLALELYNEQFF.

The V and J genes are TRBV4-2 and TRBJ2-7; 12 nucleotides match TRBD2. J lost 3 bases, V lost 7 bases, and 7 bases had no gene match. Germline lookup yields CDR1 LGHNA and CDR2 YNFKEQ. This CDR3 has 15 amino acids. This chain's CDR3 is CASKGGLAGSYEQYF. CDR3 nucleotides: TGTGCCAGCAAGGGTGGACTAGCGGGAAGCTACGAGCAGTACTTC.

The chain is built from TRBV5-4 and TRBJ2-5; D is undetermined. V was clipped by 0 bases and J by 5 bases, with 11 bases between them. The CDR3 has 14 amino acids. Germline V gene sequence: CDR1 SGHNT, CDR2 YYREEE (reference sequence). CDR3 protein: CASSLGGVLETQYF. The DNA for the CDR3 is TGTGCCAGCAGCTTGGGAGGTGTCTTGGAGACCCAGTACTTC. Together with reference TRBV5-4 and TRBJ2-5, the CDR3 gives the full variable domain: ETGVTQSPTHLIKTRGQQVTLRCSSQSGHNTVSWYQQALGQGPQFIFQYYREEENGRGNFPPRFSGLQFPNYSSELNVNALELDDSALYLCASSLGGVLETQYFGPGTRLLVL.

The chain combines TRBV10-3 with TRBJ1-3; the match to TRBD1 covers 7 bases. Germline lookup yields CDR1 ENHRY and CDR2 SYGVKD. V shed 11 bases and J 3 bases; nucleotides not matched to a gene: 7. This CDR3 is built from 13 residues. CDR3 DNA: TGTGCCTCTCGCGGGACAGATGGAAACACCATATATTTT. It translates to CASRGTDGNTIYF.